The TCR beta chain under discussion was sequenced for a study of blood T cell repertoires in COVID-19. Two consecutive negative NP/OP PCR tests, clearance, or resolved symptoms defined Cohort 3 recovery. TCRdb's copy holds only in-frame clones and misses some; the assay was immunoSEQ multiplex PCR. This table holds hundreds of thousands of clones, about 83% found once. CDR1 is MRHNA, CDR2 SNTAGT, per germline. Losses at the gene ends were 6 bases for V and 8 bases for J; bases not matched to a gene: 7. There are 15 residues in the CDR3. V and J are TRBV6-4 and TRBJ2-1; 13 nucleotides line up with TRBD2. The specimen sequenced was PBMCs or T cells enriched from blood (not recorded which). The source of this sequence is a woman aged 40 to 50 who had recovered from COVID-19. The CDR3 region is CASSPGLAGDDEQFF. The CDR3 region has the DNA TGTGCCAGCAGCCCCGGACTAGCGGGAGACGATGAGCAGTTCTTC.